This T cell receptor (beta chain) was captured in a study of neoadjuvant nivolumab and ipilimumab in lung cancer. Profiling relied on immunoSEQ multiplex PCR, and the TCRdb table lists in-frame clones only, not all of them. The sample yields about 26,000 clones, about 81% seen once. This CDR3 comprises 16 residues. V trimming: 5 bases; J trimming: 1 base; junction bases outside the gene matches: 7. Germline CDR1 and CDR2: SGHAT and FQNNGV. The sample consisted of tumor tissue, taken after neoadjuvant nivolumab, alone or with ipilimumab, at or shortly before surgery. This chain uses TRBV11-2 with TRBJ2-7; 11 nucleotides align to TRBD1. This receptor was obtained from an adult with non-small cell lung cancer. The DNA for the CDR3 is TGTGCCAGCAGCCGTAGGACAGGGGGCGGATCCTACGAGCAGTACTTC. The encoded protein is CASSRRTGGGSYEQYF.